This T cell receptor (beta chain) was documented in a study of early T cells in non-severe SARS-CoV-2 infection. Study at large: Unpaired chains resulted from sequencing bulk RNA of unsorted whole blood. Broader study findings: Database matching using VDJdb favored anti-spike CD8 responses, with private and CD4 specificities left missing.

The library protocol tagged individual cDNA molecules with unique molecular identifiers. TCRdb analysed the 5' RACE reads with MiXCR anew, one entry per CDR3 protein. The top ten clones hold 4.5% to 6.5% of a sample with approximately 66,000 distinct CDR3 sequences, roughly 13% of them seen once. Trimming shortened V by 4 bases and J by 1 base, and 10 bases separated the two germline ends. CDR1 and CDR2 from the germline V gene are LGHDT and YNNKEL (reference sequence). This CDR3 region has 14 residues. The table lists this clonotype with many counts. Its target is unknown. V and J are TRBV3-1 and TRBJ2-5, with D perhaps assigned TRBD1 or TRBD2 (5 bases each). The sequenced sample consisted of whole blood. The source of this sequence is an adult who was a healthcare worker with PCR-confirmed SARS-CoV-2 infection or an uninfected control (not recorded which). CDR3 nucleotides: TGTGCCAGCAGCCCGTCGGGGCTCCAAGAGACCCAGTACTTC. It is translated as CASSPSGLQETQYF.